Shown below are 13 T cell receptor beta chains from a single sample sequenced in a study of vaccination effects on CD4 cells after COVID-19. Using viral peptide pools, the ViraFEST assay grew out antigen-specific CD4+ T cells prior to sequencing. Following culture for approximately 11 days, CD4+ T cells were isolated. As their vaccination, participants received two doses of either BNT162b2 or mRNA-1273. Their cognate antigens are unknown. The method was immunoSEQ multiplex PCR; TCRdb's version includes in-frame clones alone and lacks a portion of them. In the table there are more than 65,000 clones, approximately 81% of which are singletons. The sequenced sample was CD4+ T cells from PBMCs cultured with HCoV-229E spike peptides, obtained after COVID-19 vaccination. The receptors were sampled from a human donor who received a COVID-19 vaccine.

The CDR3 protein is CASSLSLSGANVLTF. CDR3 nucleotides: TGTGCCAGCAGCTTGAGCCTCTCTGGGGCCAACGTCCTGACTTTC. The rearrangement uses TRBV11-2 and TRBJ2-6; D remains ambiguous. Germline V gene data show CDR1 as SGHAT and CDR2 as FQNNGV. V was cut by 3 bases and J by 0 bases, with 6 bases left in between. The CDR3 is 15 amino acids.

The chain joins TRBV18 to TRBJ1-2, with no clear D. Trimming took off 2 bases at V and 2 bases at J, with 9 bases between the two ends. Germline CDR1 and CDR2: KGHSH and LQKENI. The CDR3 is 14 amino acids. The CDR3 spells CASSPDGGNYGYTF. CDR3 in DNA: TGTGCCAGCTCACCAGATGGAGGGAACTATGGCTACACCTTC. The whole variable domain, remainder taken from reference TRBV18 and TRBJ1-2, is NAGVMQNPRHLVRRRGQEARLRCSPMKGHSHVYWYRQLPEEGLKFMVYLQKENIIDESGMPKERFSAEFPKEGPSILRIQQVVRGDSAAYFCASSPDGGNYGYTFGSGTRLTVV.

The J gene is TRBJ2-2, the V gene TRBV28; possibly TRBD2 for D (5 bases). The germline V gene has CDR1 MDHEN and CDR2 SYDVKM. Between the trimmed V and J ends, which lost 5 bases and 6 bases, there was a span of 10 bases. The CDR3 is 13 residues long. The CDR3 is CASSRRRAGELFF. CDR3 nucleotides: TGTGCCAGCAGTCGCCGGCGGGCCGGGGAGCTGTTTTTT.

The CDR3 nucleotides read TGCAGCTCGTGGCTATACAATGAGCAGTTCTTC. Translation: CSSWLYNEQFF. V is TRBV29-1 and J is TRBJ2-1, with D unresolved. The CDR3 spans 11 residues. The ends were cut back, 8 bases at V and 4 bases at J, with 9 bases in the middle. Germline loops: CDR1 SQVTM, CDR2 ANQGSEA.

This clone was counted between two and nine times. The genes are TRBV5-1 and TRBJ2-2; the D call may be TRBD1 or TRBD2 (5 bases each). This CDR3 comprises 14 residues. The germline V and J ends were trimmed by 3 bases and 1 base, with 7 bases remaining between them. From germline, CDR1 is SGHRS and CDR2 YFSETQ. CDR3 DNA: TGCGCCAGCAGCTGGGACGGGAACACCGGGGAGCTGTTTTTT. Translation: CASSWDGNTGELFF.

Only a few counts were recorded for this clone. J is TRBJ2-1 and V is TRBV18; TRBD1 matches 7 bases. Unmatched junction bases numbered 2, after V lost 2 bases and J lost 7 bases. The germline gives CDR1 KGHSH, CDR2 LQKENI. CDR3 length: 13 amino acids. The CDR3 loop reads CASSPMGQNEQFF. In nucleotides, the CDR3 is TGTGCCAGCTCACCAATGGGACAGAATGAGCAGTTCTTC. The full variable domain, in which reference TRBV18 and TRBJ2-1 provide the parts outside the CDR3, is NAGVMQNPRHLVRRRGQEARLRCSPMKGHSHVYWYRQLPEEGLKFMVYLQKENIIDESGMPKERFSAEFPKEGPSILRIQQVVRGDSAAYFCASSPMGQNEQFFGPGTRLTVL.

The rearrangement joins TRBV5-1 to TRBJ1-4; 8 nucleotides line up with TRBD1. Trimming at V came to 2 bases and at J to 4 bases, leaving 1 base not matched to a gene. The length of the CDR3 is 14 residues. Per germline, CDR1 SGHRS and CDR2 YFSETQ. Here the CDR3 reads CASSLQGDNEKLFF. In DNA, the CDR3 is TGCGCCAGCAGCTTACAGGGGGATAATGAAAAACTGTTTTTT. Complete variable domain (other parts from reference TRBV5-1 and TRBJ1-4): KAGVTQTPRYLIKTRGQQVTLSCSPISGHRSVSWYQQTPGQGLQFLFEYFSETQRNKGNFPGRFSGRQFSNSRSEMNVSTLELGDSALYLCASSLQGDNEKLFFGSGTQLSVL.

This clone was picked up a small number of times. The rearrangement joins TRBV19 to TRBJ1-3, with D possibly being TRBD1 (6 bases). CDR3 length equals 15 residues. Germline V gene lookup returns CDR1 LNHDA and CDR2 SQIVND (reference sequence). The V gene lost 5 bases and the J gene lost 5 bases, with 16 bases spanning the gap. CDR3 in amino acids: CASSPPGARRNTIYF. CDR3 nucleotide sequence: TGTGCCAGTAGTCCTCCGGGGGCGCGGAGAAACACCATATATTTT.

This chain links TRBV2 with TRBJ1-1; D is unresolved. CDR1 and CDR2 (germline): SNHLY, FYNNEI. V was shortened by 4 bases and J by 2 bases, with 8 bases between the two germline ends. The CDR3 extends over 13 amino acids. CDR3 sequence: CASSGSGNTEAFF. In nucleotides, the CDR3 is TGTGCCAGCAGTGGATCAGGAAACACTGAAGCTTTCTTT.

The rearrangement joins TRBV19 to TRBJ1-1; D is undetermined. This CDR3 is built from 12 residues. Trimming took off 6 bases at V and 6 bases at J, with 11 bases between the two ends. Germline CDR1 LNHDA, CDR2 SQIVND (reference sequence). The CDR3 region is CASRYREAEAFF. CDR3 DNA sequence: TGTGCCAGTAGATATAGGGAGGCTGAAGCTTTCTTT. Full variable domain (outside the CDR3, taken from reference TRBV19 and TRBJ1-1): DGGITQSPKYLFRKEGQNVTLSCEQNLNHDAMYWYRQDPGQGLRLIYYSQIVNDFQKGDIAEGYSVSREKKESFPLTVTSAQKNPTAFYLCASRYREAEAFFGQGTRLTVV.

The chain recombines TRBV7-2 with TRBJ1-1, with D hard to call. The V end was cut by 2 bases, the J end by 5 bases, with 9 bases between. Germline V gene data show CDR1 as SGHTA and CDR2 as FQGNSA. This CDR3 region has 13 residues. The CDR3 coding sequence is TGTGCCAGCAGCTTAAGGGTCAGAACTGAAGCTTTCTTT. It encodes CASSLRVRTEAFF.

This chain joins TRBV6-5 and TRBJ1-1; unclear D gene. This CDR3 is 15 amino acids long. Germline V gene data show CDR1 as MNHEY and CDR2 as SVGAGI. V gave up 5 bases and J gave up 4 bases, with 17 bases separating them. CDR3 sequence: CASSIRQETSTEAFF. The CDR3, as DNA: TGTGCCAGCAGTATACGACAAGAGACGAGCACTGAAGCTTTCTTT.

The rearrangement uses TRBV2 and TRBJ1-2, with 10 bases lining up with TRBD1. Germline lookup yields CDR1 SNHLY and CDR2 FYNNEI. V was clipped by 6 bases and J by 6 bases; unmatched bases: 1. The CDR3 runs 12 residues. CDR3 nucleotides: TGTGCCAGCAGCGGGACAGGGGATGGCTACACCTTC. It encodes CASSGTGDGYTF.